This T cell receptor beta chain was captured by sequencing in a study of shared clonotypes between healthy human individuals. Study as a whole: In total, the donors were a couple of women and a few men aged 18 to 49.

As concerns this clone: Antigen unknown.

This table comes from immunoSEQ multiplex PCR, and its TCRdb copy is limited to in-frame clones, with some not included. Here the sample spans under 80,000 clones, roughly two thirds being singletons. Study-level results: Across subsets, estimated richness was generally greater for naive than for memory populations.

The TCR was taken from a man aged 30 to 39 in good health. The source material was memory CD8+ T cells sorted from blood. Subset given: CD45RO+ cells pooled with CCR7-negative TemRA cells.

CDR3 nucleotide sequence: TGCGCCAGCAGCTTGGAGGGACTAGGAACCTACAATGAGCAGTTCTTC. Encoded protein: CASSLEGLGTYNEQFF. V and J are TRBV5-1 and TRBJ2-1; 8 bases are a match to TRBD2. This CDR3 spans 16 amino acids. Germline V gene lookup returns CDR1 SGHRS and CDR2 YFSETQ. Trimming removed 0 bases from V and 2 bases from J; junction bases left unmatched: 4.